Listed here are 22 T cell receptor beta chains from one sample, sequenced in a study of blood T cell repertoires in COVID-19. Profiling relied on immunoSEQ multiplex PCR, and the TCRdb table lists in-frame clones only, not all of them. The data contain about 190,000 clones, roughly 86% of them singletons. Sample: peripheral blood. The source is a woman aged 70-85 years with active or convalescent COVID-19.

The genes are TRBV24-1 and TRBJ1-2; perhaps TRBD1 as D (5 bases). V was pared by 2 bases and J by 7 bases, with 10 bases between. The CDR3 is 13 amino acids. Germline-derived CDR1 and CDR2 are KGHDR and SFDVKD. The CDR3 protein is CATSDYGGFGYTF. In DNA form, the CDR3 reads TGTGCCACCAGTGATTACGGGGGTTTTGGCTACACCTTC.

The rearrangement joins TRBV6-6 to TRBJ1-6; tentative D call: TRBD1 (5 bases). The CDR3 covers 12 residues. CDR1 is MNHNY, CDR2 SVGAGI, per germline (reference sequence). Deletions cut 5 bases from V and 10 bases from J, with 9 bases between. The CDR3 loop reads CASSQGGSPLHF. The CDR3, as DNA: TGTGCCAGCAGTCAGGGAGGATCACCCCTCCACTTT.

The chain joins TRBV5-1 to TRBJ2-1, with 8 bases identical to TRBD2. The CDR3 is made up of 18 amino acids. Germline V gene sequence: CDR1 SGHRS, CDR2 YFSETQ. The V segment lost 5 bases and the J segment 1 base; nucleotides outside the gene matches: 14. The CDR3 bases are TGCGCCAGCAGAATAATACAGATAGCGGGACCTTCCTACAATGAGCAGTTCTTC. It is translated as CASRIIQIAGPSYNEQFF. Looking up the rest from reference TRBV5-1 and TRBJ2-1 gives the full variable domain: KAGVTQTPRYLIKTRGQQVTLSCSPISGHRSVSWYQQTPGQGLQFLFEYFSETQRNKGNFPGRFSGRQFSNSRSEMNVSTLELGDSALYLCASRIIQIAGPSYNEQFFGPGTRLTVL.

This sequence joins TRBV24-1 and TRBJ2-2; 12 bases are shared with TRBD1. V lost 5 bases, J lost 1 base, and 7 bases stayed unmatched. The germline V gene encodes CDR1 KGHDR and CDR2 SFDVKD. The CDR3 has 18 amino acids. CDR3 amino acids: CATSGGTGGALNTGELFF. The CDR3 coding sequence is TGTGCCACCAGTGGTGGGACAGGGGGCGCTTTGAACACCGGGGAGCTGTTTTTT.

CDR3 DNA sequence: TGTGCCAGCAGCGCGACAGGGGTCGGGGGTTCACCCCTCCACTTT. This encodes CASSATGVGGSPLHF. This chain links TRBV9 with TRBJ1-6, with TRBD1 matching 8 bases. The CDR3 is 15 residues long. Germline V gene lookup returns CDR1 SGDLS and CDR2 YYNGEE. V gave up 3 bases and J gave up 9 bases; unmatched junction bases: 8.

This clone was detected ten times or more. The V and J genes are TRBV6-6 and TRBJ2-7, with TRBD1 as a possible D gene (6 bases). V was cut by 8 bases and J by 3 bases, with 14 bases left in between. Germline CDR1 is MNHNY and CDR2 is SVGAGI (reference sequence). The CDR3 is 13 residues long. CDR3 sequence (DNA): TGTGCCAGCCTCACGGGCAGGGGCTACGAGCAGTACTTC. Its protein is CASLTGRGYEQYF.

The gene calls are TRBV18 and TRBJ1-2; 9 positions agree with TRBD1. This CDR3 is built from 14 residues. Trimming cost V 6 bases and J 3 bases; bases outside gene matches: 5. Germline V gene lookup returns CDR1 KGHSH and CDR2 LQKENI. CDR3 bases: TGTGCCAGCTCCCCGAGGGACAGGGACTATGGCTACACCTTC. Its translation: CASSPRDRDYGYTF. The full variable domain, rest sourced from reference TRBV18 and TRBJ1-2, is NAGVMQNPRHLVRRRGQEARLRCSPMKGHSHVYWYRQLPEEGLKFMVYLQKENIIDESGMPKERFSAEFPKEGPSILRIQQVVRGDSAAYFCASSPRDRDYGYTFGSGTRLTVV.

The rearrangement links TRBV5-5 to TRBJ1-4; D might be TRBD1 (6 bases). Germline lookup yields CDR1 SGHKS and CDR2 YYEKEE (reference sequence). The V gene lost 0 bases and the J gene lost 3 bases, with 18 bases spanning the gap. The CDR3 is made up of 18 amino acids. The CDR3 region is CASSLGQGRFLANEKLFF. CDR3 sequence (DNA): TGTGCCAGCAGCTTGGGGCAGGGGCGGTTTCTCGCTAATGAAAAACTGTTTTTT.

The DNA of the CDR3 is TGTGCCAGCAGTGACTCGTCTGAGAATGCGCAGTATTTT. Its protein is CASSDSSENAQYF. V and J are TRBV6-4 and TRBJ2-3; D not resolved. V was shortened by 0 bases and J by 10 bases, with 11 bases between the two germline ends. The CDR3 sequence is 13 residues long. Germline CDR1 MRHNA, CDR2 SNTAGT.

The rearrangement joins TRBV27 to TRBJ2-2; tentative D call: TRBD1 (5 bases). The CDR3 sequence is 15 residues long. Trimming cost V 5 bases and J 2 bases, with 12 bases left between them. Germline values: CDR1 MNHEY, CDR2 SMNVEV (reference sequence). CDR3 bases: TGTGCCAGCAGTAGGGGCCTCTTTAACACCGGGGAGCTGTTTTTT. Translated: CASSRGLFNTGELFF.

The V gene is TRBV12-3 or TRBV12-4, the J gene TRBJ2-1, with D maybe TRBD1 (5 bases). The CDR3 runs to 13 residues. V was clipped by 3 bases and J by 9 bases, with 12 bases between them. Written as DNA, the CDR3 is TGTGCCAGCAGTTTTCTGCGCACAGGTGAGCAGTTCTTC. Protein: CASSFLRTGEQFF.

The chain links TRBV10-1 to TRBJ2-3; 7 nucleotides agree with TRBD2. CDR1 WNHNN and CDR2 SYGVQD come from the germline V gene (reference sequence). CDR3 length: 14 residues. J lost 0 bases, V lost 6 bases, and 3 bases had no gene match. The CDR3 DNA follows: TGCGCCAGCAGACTTAGCGGGAGCACAGATACGCAGTATTTT. Its translation: CASRLSGSTDTQYF.

This clone was detected only once. The V call is TRBV11-2, the J call TRBJ2-1; 7 bases align to TRBD1. The trim removed 2 bases at V and 8 bases at J, leaving 12 bases unmatched. Germline V gene data show CDR1 as SGHAT and CDR2 as FQNNGV. This CDR3 comprises 16 residues. CDR3 nucleotide sequence: TGTGCCAGCAGCTTACAGCGCCGGGACAGAGGCCATGAGCAGTTCTTC. This codes for CASSLQRRDRGHEQFF.

The chain has TRBV28 and TRBJ1-1; TRBD1 agrees at 7 bases. Per germline, CDR1 MDHEN and CDR2 SYDVKM. The J segment lost 4 bases and the V segment lost 9 bases, leaving 5 bases of the junction unmatched. The CDR3 length is 12 residues. The CDR3 here is CASKGQITEAFF. Here the CDR3 DNA reads TGTGCCAGTAAGGGACAGATCACTGAAGCTTTCTTT.

This chain uses TRBV20-1 with TRBJ1-5, with no clear D. Germline-derived CDR1 and CDR2 are DFQATT and SNEGSKA (reference sequence). V was cut by 3 bases and J by 5 bases, with 14 bases left in between. The CDR3 contains 14 residues. CDR3 nucleotide sequence: TGCAGTGCTAGTCCCGCGGGAACTCATCAGCCCCAGCATTTT. Its translation is CSASPAGTHQPQHF.

The rearrangement uses TRBV27 and TRBJ2-7; TRBD2 matches at 13 bases. With 6 bases clipped from V and 2 bases from J, the junction kept 4 bases outside the gene matches. CDR1 is MNHEY, CDR2 SMNVEV, per germline (reference sequence). The CDR3 covers 15 residues. The CDR3 DNA reads as TGTGCCAGCAGAAGACTAGCGGGAGGTGCCTACGAGCAGTACTTC. This encodes CASRRLAGGAYEQYF.

The CDR3 spells CASSPWGDTEAFF. As DNA, the CDR3 is TGTGCCAGCAGCCCATGGGGGGACACTGAAGCTTTCTTT. This chain connects TRBV7-8 to TRBJ1-1, with D tentatively TRBD1 (5 bases). The CDR3 spans 13 residues. The V end was cut by 5 bases, the J end by 3 bases, with 10 bases between. The germline V gene encodes CDR1 SGHVS and CDR2 FQNEAQ. The variable domain in full, with the rest retrieved from reference TRBV7-8 and TRBJ1-1, is GAGVSQSPRYKVAKRGQDVALRCDPISGHVSLFWYQQALGQGPEFLTYFQNEAQLDKSGLPSDRFFAERPEGSVSTLKIQRTQQEDSAVYLCASSPWGDTEAFFGQGTRLTVV.

The CDR3 bases are TGTGCCAGCAGCCCAGGGGGCGCGAAGACCCAGTACTTC. Amino acids: CASSPGGAKTQYF. The rearrangement links TRBV13 to TRBJ2-5, with TRBD1 matching over 8 bases. Germline CDR1 reads PRHDT; CDR2 reads FYEKMQ (reference sequence). The CDR3 covers 13 residues. V was clipped by 5 bases and J by 6 bases; unmatched bases: 5.

This chain joins TRBV28 and TRBJ1-4; 8 bases are shared with TRBD1. CDR1 is MDHEN, CDR2 SYDVKM, per germline. The CDR3 is 16 residues long. V lost 3 bases and J lost 4; bases outside the gene matches: 7. The CDR3 loop reads CASSLDQGAHNEKLFF. CDR3 DNA: TGTGCCAGCAGTTTGGACCAGGGGGCCCATAATGAAAAACTGTTTTTT.

CDR3 loop: CASSPTRNTGTSLQRPYEQYF. CDR3 nucleotide sequence: TGCGCCAGCAGCCCGACCAGGAACACCGGGACTAGCCTCCAAAGGCCCTACGAGCAGTACTTC. The chain is built from TRBV5-1 and TRBJ2-7; TRBD2 aligns across 9 bases. The CDR3 has 21 residues. The V gene end was trimmed by 4 bases and the J gene end by 2 bases; junction bases not matched to a gene: 25. CDR1 and CDR2 (germline): SGHRS, YFSETQ.

The chain combines TRBV4-2 with TRBJ2-3; 9 positions agree with TRBD2. V shed 0 bases, J shed 8 bases, and the junction held 12 bases outside the gene matches. The CDR3 sequence is 17 residues long. Germline V gene sequence: CDR1 LGHNA, CDR2 YNFKEQ. The CDR3 reads CASSQDGKGGRAGTQYF. In nucleotides, the CDR3 is TGTGCCAGCAGCCAAGATGGAAAGGGCGGGAGGGCTGGTACGCAGTATTTT.

The genes are TRBV10-2 and TRBJ1-2; unclear D gene. Trimming left V 3 bases short and J 4 bases short, with 15 bases between. The germline CDR1 and CDR2 sequences are WSHSY and SAAADI. This CDR3 is built from 15 residues. CDR3 in amino acids: CASSEAPRLGYGYTF. DNA of the CDR3: TGCGCCAGCAGTGAAGCGCCTCGGCTAGGCTATGGCTACACCTTC.